This is a list of T cell receptor beta chains from one sample in a study of cytomegalovirus exposure and HLA in healthy donors. Only in-frame clones appear in the TCRdb table, and some are missing; sequencing was by immunoSEQ multiplex PCR. Of about 160,000 clones detected, approximately 81% appear once; the ten largest clones hold about 2.1%. Sequencing was performed on PBMCs. The receptors come from a man aged 18 to 30 in good health and CMV-seropositive. The CDR3 runs from the conserved cysteine through the conserved F or W. The order of the fields is D gene, clone size, V gene, J gene, CDR3 DNA, CDR3 protein. A D gene is named only where the DNA matches it firmly. The size entry is marked missing in some rows and otherwise reads once, few, many or a size class.

.	.	TRBV4-1	TRBJ1-1	TGCGCCAGCAGCCGGACTACAGGGAACACTGAAGCTTTCTTT	CASSRTTGNTEAFF
TRBD2	.	TRBV5-5	TRBJ2-1	TGTGCCAGCAGCTTGGCGCGGGGGAGTTACAATGAGCAGTTCTTC	CASSLARGSYNEQFF
TRBD2	.	TRBV4-3	TRBJ2-3	TGCGCCAGCAGCCAAGATGGGGGGGGGAGCGGGAAAGATACGCAGTATTTT	CASSQDGGGSGKDTQYF
TRBD1	.	TRBV7-3	TRBJ2-7	TGTGCCAGCAGCGCGACAGGGGGGGCGGGGGAGCAGTACTTC	CASSATGGAGEQYF
TRBD1	.	TRBV30	TRBJ1-2	TGTGCCTGGAGGATCCCGTTTTTAGTCGGACAGGGGGTAGATGGCTACACCTTC	CAWRIPFLVGQGVDGYTF
TRBD1	.	TRBV14	TRBJ2-7	TGTGCCAGCAGCCAGCAAAGGACAGGCCTACGGCACGAGCAGTACTTC	CASSQQRTGLRHEQYF
.	few	TRBV11-2	TRBJ2-7	TGTGCCAGCAGCACGACAGCTTCCACCTCCTCCTACGAGCAGTACTTC	CASSTTASTSSYEQYF
.	.	TRBV4-1	TRBJ2-1	TGCGCCAGCTCCCCCCTCACGGGATATGAGCAGTTCTTC	CASSPLTGYEQFF
.	.	TRBV2	TRBJ1-2	TGTGCCAGCAGTGAAGGACAGGCGCAAGGCTACACCTTC	CASSEGQAQGYTF
TRBD2	.	TRBV29-1	TRBJ2-3	TGCAGCGCTAGGGGGACTAGCGGGGGGGCAGGTTATGGTACGCAGTATTTT	CSARGTSGGAGYGTQYF
TRBD1	.	TRBV6-1	TRBJ1-1	TGTGCCAGCAGTGGGACAGGGGGTGGGATAGAAGCTTTCTTT	CASSGTGGGIEAFF
.	.	TRBV5-5	TRBJ1-5	TGTGCCAGCAGCCCAACCCAGGGTCAGCCCCAGCATTTT	CASSPTQGQPQHF
TRBD1	.	TRBV6-1	TRBJ1-2	TGTGCCAGCGGGACAGTCGGCTACACCTTC	CASGTVGYTF
TRBD2	.	TRBV6-6	TRBJ2-7	TGTGCCAGCACGGGACTAGCGGGCCACGAGCAGTACTTC	CASTGLAGHEQYF
.	few	TRBV4-3	TRBJ2-7	TGCGCCAGCAGCACCTCCCAGGGGTTGGCCTACGAGCAGTACTTC	CASSTSQGLAYEQYF
TRBD1	.	TRBV9	TRBJ1-2	TGTGCCAGCAGCCCGGGACAGGCTAACTATGGCTACACCTTC	CASSPGQANYGYTF
TRBD1	.	TRBV7-2	TRBJ2-7	TGTGCCAGCAGCTGGGACAGGGGAGCCTACGAGCAGTACTTC	CASSWDRGAYEQYF
.	.	TRBV10-3	TRBJ2-3	TGTGCCATCAGTGTGACCGGGGGTGGAGATACGCAGTATTTT	CAISVTGGGDTQYF
TRBD1	once	TRBV5-1	TRBJ2-3	TGCGCCAGCACCTTAAACAGGGGCGCTAGCACAGATACGCAGTATTTT	CASTLNRGASTDTQYF
.	.	TRBV19	TRBJ2-3	TGTACCAGTAAAACTAAGGCCTTAGGCACAGATACGCAGTATTTT	CTSKTKALGTDTQYF
.	few	TRBV2	TRBJ2-3	TGTGCCAGCCTCGTTACAGGGACTACTAGCACAGATACGCAGTATTTT	CASLVTGTTSTDTQYF
TRBD2	few	TRBV4-3	TRBJ2-3	TGCGCCAGCAGCCAAGATATAGCGGGGGGGCCTATTGAAGATACGCAGTATTTT	CASSQDIAGGPIEDTQYF
TRBD1	.	TRBV5-1	TRBJ1-6	TGCGCCAGCAGCCTGGGACAGGGTGATTCACCCCTCCACTTT	CASSLGQGDSPLHF
TRBD1	.	TRBV30	TRBJ1-4	TGTGCCTGGAGTTACCACAGGGGGCTAGTTAATGAAAAACTGTTTTTT	CAWSYHRGLVNEKLFF